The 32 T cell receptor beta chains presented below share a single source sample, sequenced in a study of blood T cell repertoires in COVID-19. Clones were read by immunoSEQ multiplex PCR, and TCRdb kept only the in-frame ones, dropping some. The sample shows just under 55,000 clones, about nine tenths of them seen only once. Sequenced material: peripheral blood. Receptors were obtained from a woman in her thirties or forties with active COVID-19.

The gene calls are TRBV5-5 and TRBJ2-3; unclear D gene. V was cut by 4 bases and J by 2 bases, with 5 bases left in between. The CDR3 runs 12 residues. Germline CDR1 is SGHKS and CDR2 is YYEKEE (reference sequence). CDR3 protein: CASSINTDTQYF. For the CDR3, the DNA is TGTGCCAGCAGCATTAACACAGATACGCAGTATTTT.

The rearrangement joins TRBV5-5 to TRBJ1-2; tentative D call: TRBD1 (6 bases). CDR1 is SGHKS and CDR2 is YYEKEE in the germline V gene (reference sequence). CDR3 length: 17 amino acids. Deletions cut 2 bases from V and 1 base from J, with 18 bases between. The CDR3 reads CASSLDRVRGNNYGYTF. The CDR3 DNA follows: TGTGCCAGCAGCTTAGACAGAGTTAGGGGGAATAACTATGGCTACACCTTC.

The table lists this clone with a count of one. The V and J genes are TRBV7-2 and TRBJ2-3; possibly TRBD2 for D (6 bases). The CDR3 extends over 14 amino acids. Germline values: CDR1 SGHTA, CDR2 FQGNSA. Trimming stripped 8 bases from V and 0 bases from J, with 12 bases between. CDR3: CASGGGDSTDTQYF. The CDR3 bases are TGTGCCAGCGGCGGCGGGGACAGCACAGATACGCAGTATTTT.

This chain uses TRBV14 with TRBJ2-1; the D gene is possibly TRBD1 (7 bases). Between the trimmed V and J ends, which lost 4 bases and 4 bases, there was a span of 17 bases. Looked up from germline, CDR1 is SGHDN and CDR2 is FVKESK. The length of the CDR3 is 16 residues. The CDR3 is CASSRRGQGNYNEQFF. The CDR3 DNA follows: TGTGCCAGCAGCCGGAGGGGGCAGGGGAATTACAATGAGCAGTTCTTC.

In DNA, the CDR3 is TGTGCCAGCAGCGGATTCAGTATGAACACTGAAGCTTTCTTT. Translation gives CASSGFSMNTEAFF. The V gene is TRBV9, the J gene TRBJ1-1; D not resolved. Looked up from germline, CDR1 is SGDLS and CDR2 is YYNGEE. Trimming took off 3 bases at V and 0 bases at J, with 9 bases between the two ends. This CDR3 has 14 residues.

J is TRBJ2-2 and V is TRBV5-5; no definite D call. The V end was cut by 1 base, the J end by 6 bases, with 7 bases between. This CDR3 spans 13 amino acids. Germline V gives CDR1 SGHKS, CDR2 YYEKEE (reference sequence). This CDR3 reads CASSLTVPGELFF. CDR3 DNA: TGTGCCAGCAGCTTGACTGTGCCCGGGGAGCTGTTTTTT. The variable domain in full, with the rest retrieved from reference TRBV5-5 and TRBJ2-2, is DAGVTQSPTHLIKTRGQQVTLRCSPISGHKSVSWYQQVLGQGPQFIFQYYEKEERGRGNFPDRFSARQFPNYSSELNVNALLLGDSALYLCASSLTVPGELFFGEGSRLTVL.

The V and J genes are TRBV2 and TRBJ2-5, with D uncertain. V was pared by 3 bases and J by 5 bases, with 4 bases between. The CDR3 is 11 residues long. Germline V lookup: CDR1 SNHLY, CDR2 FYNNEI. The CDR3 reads CASSDEETQYF. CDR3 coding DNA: TGTGCCAGCAGTGATGAGGAGACCCAGTACTTC.

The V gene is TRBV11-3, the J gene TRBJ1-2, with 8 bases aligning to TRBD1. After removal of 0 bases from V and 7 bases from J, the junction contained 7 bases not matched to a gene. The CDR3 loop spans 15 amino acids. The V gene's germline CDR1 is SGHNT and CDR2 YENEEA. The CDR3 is CASSLDLAGGFGYTF. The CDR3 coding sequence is TGTGCCAGCAGCTTAGATCTGGCAGGGGGCTTTGGCTACACCTTC.

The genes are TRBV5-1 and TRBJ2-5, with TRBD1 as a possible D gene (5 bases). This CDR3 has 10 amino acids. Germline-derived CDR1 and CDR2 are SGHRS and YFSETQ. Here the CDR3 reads CYPFQGTQYF. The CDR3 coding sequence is TGCTATCCTTTTCAGGGGACCCAGTACTTC.

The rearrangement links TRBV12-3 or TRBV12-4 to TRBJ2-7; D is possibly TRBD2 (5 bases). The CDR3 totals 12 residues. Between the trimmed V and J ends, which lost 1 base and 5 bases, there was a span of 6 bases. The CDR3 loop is CASSLGGHEQYF. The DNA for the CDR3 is TGTGCCAGCAGTTTAGGAGGGCACGAGCAGTACTTC.

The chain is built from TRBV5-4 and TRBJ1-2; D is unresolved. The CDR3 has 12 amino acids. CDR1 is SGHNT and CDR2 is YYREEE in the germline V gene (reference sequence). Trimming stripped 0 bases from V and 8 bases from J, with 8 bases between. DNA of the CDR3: TGTGCCAGCAGCTTGGACGGGGAAGGCTACACCTTC. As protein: CASSLDGEGYTF.

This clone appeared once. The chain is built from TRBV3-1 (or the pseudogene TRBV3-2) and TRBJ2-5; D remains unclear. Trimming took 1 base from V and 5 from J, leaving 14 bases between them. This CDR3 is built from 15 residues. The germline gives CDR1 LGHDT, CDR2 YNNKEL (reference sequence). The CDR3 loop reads CASSQVLQHSETQYF. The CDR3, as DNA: TGTGCCAGCAGCCAAGTTTTACAGCATAGTGAGACCCAGTACTTC.

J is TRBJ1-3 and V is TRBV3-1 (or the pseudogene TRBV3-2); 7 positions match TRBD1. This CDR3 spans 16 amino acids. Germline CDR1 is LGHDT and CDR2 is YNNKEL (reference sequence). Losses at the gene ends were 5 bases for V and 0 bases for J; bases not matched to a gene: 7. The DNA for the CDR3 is TGTGCCAGCAGCGAACTCGGGACAGACTCTGGAAACACCATATATTTT. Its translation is CASSELGTDSGNTIYF.

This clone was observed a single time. The CDR3 DNA reads as TGTGCCAGCAGCTTGGCCACAGGGAGTACTTTAGAGACCCAGTACTTC. Translation gives CASSLATGSTLETQYF. The chain uses TRBV7-9 and TRBJ2-5; possibly TRBD1 for D (6 bases). The CDR3 is 16 amino acids. Trimming shortened V by 3 bases and J by 4 bases, and 18 bases separated the two germline ends. Germline V gives CDR1 SEHNR, CDR2 FQNEAQ (reference sequence). The full variable domain, in which reference TRBV7-9 and TRBJ2-5 provide the parts outside the CDR3, is DTGVSQNPRHKITKRGQNVTFRCDPISEHNRLYWYRQTLGQGPEFLTYFQNEAQLEKSRLLSDRFSAERPKGSFSTLEIQRTEQGDSAMYLCASSLATGSTLETQYFGPGTRLLVL.

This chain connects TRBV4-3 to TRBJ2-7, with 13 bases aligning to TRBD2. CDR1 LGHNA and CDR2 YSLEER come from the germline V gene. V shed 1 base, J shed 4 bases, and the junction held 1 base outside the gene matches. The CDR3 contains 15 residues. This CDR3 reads CASSQAGLAGYEQYF. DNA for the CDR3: TGCGCCAGCAGCCAAGCGGGACTAGCGGGGTACGAGCAGTACTTC.

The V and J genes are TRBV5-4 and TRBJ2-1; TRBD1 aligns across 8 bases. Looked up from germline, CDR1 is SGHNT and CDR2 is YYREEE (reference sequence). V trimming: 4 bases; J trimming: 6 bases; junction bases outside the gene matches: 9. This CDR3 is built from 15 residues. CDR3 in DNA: TGTGCCAGCAGCCCGAGGACAGGGCTTGTCAATGAGCAGTTCTTC. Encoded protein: CASSPRTGLVNEQFF.

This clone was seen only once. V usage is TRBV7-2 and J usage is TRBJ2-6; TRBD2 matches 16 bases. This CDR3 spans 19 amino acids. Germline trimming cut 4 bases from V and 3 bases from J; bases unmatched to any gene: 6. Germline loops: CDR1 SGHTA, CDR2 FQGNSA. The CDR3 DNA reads TGTGCCAGCAGCTCCCAGGGACTAGCGGGGGGGCTTGGGGCCAACGTCCTGACTTTC. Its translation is CASSSQGLAGGLGANVLTF.

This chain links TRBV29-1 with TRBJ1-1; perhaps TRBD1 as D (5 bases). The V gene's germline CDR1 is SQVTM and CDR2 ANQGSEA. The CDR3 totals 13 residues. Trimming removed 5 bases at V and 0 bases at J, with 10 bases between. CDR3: CSVNGGLNTEAFF. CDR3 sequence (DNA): TGCAGCGTTAACGGGGGACTGAACACTGAAGCTTTCTTT.

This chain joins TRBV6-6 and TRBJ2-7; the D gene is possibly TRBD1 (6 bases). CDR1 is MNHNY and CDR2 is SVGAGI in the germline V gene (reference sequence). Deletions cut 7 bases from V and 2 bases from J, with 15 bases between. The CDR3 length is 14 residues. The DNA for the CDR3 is TGTGCCAGCATGATTACGGGACAAGCCTACGAGCAGTACTTC. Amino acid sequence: CASMITGQAYEQYF.

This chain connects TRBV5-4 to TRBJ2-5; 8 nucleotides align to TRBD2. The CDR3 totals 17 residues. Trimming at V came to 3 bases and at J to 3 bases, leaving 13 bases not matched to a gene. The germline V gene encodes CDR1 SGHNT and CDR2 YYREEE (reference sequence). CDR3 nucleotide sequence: TGTGCCAGCAGCTCGTTTTCCGGCGGGGGGAAGAAAGAGACCCAGTACTTC. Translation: CASSSFSGGGKKETQYF.

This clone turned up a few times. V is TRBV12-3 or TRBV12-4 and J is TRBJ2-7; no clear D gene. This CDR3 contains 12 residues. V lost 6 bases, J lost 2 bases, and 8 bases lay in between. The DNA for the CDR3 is TGTGCCAGCAGCCTTACTACCTACGAGCAGTACTTC. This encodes CASSLTTYEQYF.

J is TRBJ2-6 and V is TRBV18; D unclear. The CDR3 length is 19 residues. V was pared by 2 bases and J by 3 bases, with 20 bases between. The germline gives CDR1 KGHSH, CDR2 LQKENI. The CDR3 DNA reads TGTGCCAGCTCACCAGTATCTGCCCGCGGCAATTATGGGGCCAACGTCCTGACTTTC. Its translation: CASSPVSARGNYGANVLTF.

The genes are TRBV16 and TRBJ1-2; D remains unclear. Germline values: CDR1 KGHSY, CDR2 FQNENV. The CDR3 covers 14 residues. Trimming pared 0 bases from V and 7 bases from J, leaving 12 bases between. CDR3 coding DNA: TGTGCCAGCAGCCAATCGTTACCATCCGGTGGCTACACCTTC. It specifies CASSQSLPSGGYTF.

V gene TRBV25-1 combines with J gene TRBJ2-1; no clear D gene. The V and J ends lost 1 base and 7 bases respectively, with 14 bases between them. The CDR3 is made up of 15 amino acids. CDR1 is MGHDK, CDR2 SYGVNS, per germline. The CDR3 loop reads CASSESRVAINEQFF. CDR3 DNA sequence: TGTGCCAGCAGTGAATCCCGAGTCGCCATTAATGAGCAGTTCTTC.

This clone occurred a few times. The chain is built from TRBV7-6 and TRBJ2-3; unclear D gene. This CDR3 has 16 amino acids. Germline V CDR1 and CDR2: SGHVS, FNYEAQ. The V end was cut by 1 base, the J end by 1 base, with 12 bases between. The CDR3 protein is CASSLVAGTRTDTQYF. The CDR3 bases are TGTGCCAGCAGCTTAGTCGCTGGCACCCGCACAGATACGCAGTATTTT.

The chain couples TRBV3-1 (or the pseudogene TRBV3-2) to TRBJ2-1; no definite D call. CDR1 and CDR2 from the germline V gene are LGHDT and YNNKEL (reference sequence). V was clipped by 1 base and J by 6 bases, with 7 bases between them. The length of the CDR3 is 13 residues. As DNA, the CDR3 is TGTGCCAGCAGCCAAGTACGCAGCAATGAGCAGTTCTTC. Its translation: CASSQVRSNEQFF.

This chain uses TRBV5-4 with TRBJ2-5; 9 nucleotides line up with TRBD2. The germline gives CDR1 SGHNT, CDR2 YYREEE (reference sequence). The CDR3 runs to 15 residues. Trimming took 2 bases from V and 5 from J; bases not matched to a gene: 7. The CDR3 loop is CASSLRRGGGETQYF. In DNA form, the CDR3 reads TGTGCCAGCAGCTTAAGGCGGGGGGGCGGGGAGACCCAGTACTTC. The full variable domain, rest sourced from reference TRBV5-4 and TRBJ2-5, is ETGVTQSPTHLIKTRGQQVTLRCSSQSGHNTVSWYQQALGQGPQFIFQYYREEENGRGNFPPRFSGLQFPNYSSELNVNALELDDSALYLCASSLRRGGGETQYFGPGTRLLVL.

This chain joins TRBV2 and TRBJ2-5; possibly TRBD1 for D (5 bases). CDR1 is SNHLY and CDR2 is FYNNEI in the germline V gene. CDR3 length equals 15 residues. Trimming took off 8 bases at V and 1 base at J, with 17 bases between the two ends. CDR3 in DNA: TGTGCCAGCGCCCTTCCCGGACACTCCCAAGAGACCCAGTACTTC. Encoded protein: CASALPGHSQETQYF.

The CDR3 sequence is CASSLTKGSMNTEAFF. The CDR3 coding sequence is TGTGCCAGCAGCTTAACGAAGGGGTCCATGAACACTGAAGCTTTCTTT. The V and J genes are TRBV7-3 and TRBJ1-1; D might be TRBD1 (5 bases). This CDR3 has 16 amino acids. V shed 0 bases and J shed 0 bases, with 11 bases lying between them. The germline gives CDR1 SGHTA, CDR2 FQGTGA.

The CDR3 region is CASSGQGSTGELFF. The CDR3 region has the DNA TGTGCCAGTAGTGGACAGGGGAGCACCGGGGAGCTGTTTTTT. The J gene is TRBJ2-2, the V gene TRBV19, with TRBD1 identical over 9 bases. Germline lookup yields CDR1 LNHDA and CDR2 SQIVND (reference sequence). V was clipped by 5 bases and J by 4 bases; unmatched bases: 2. The length of the CDR3 is 14 residues.

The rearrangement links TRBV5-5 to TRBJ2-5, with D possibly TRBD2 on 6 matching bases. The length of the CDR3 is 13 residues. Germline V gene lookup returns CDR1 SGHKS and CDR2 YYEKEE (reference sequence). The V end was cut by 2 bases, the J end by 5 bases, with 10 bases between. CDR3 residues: CASSFGGEETQYF. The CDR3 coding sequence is TGTGCCAGCAGCTTCGGGGGAGAGGAGACCCAGTACTTC.

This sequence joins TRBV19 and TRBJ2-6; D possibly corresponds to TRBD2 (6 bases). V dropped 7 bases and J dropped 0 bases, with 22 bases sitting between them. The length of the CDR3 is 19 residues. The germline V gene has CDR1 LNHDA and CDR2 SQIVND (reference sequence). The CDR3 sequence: CASTTPAGRQYSGANVLTF. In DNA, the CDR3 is TGTGCCAGTACCACACCGGCGGGGAGGCAGTACTCTGGGGCCAACGTCCTGACTTTC.